The 23 T cell receptor beta chains in this list originate from one sample, sequenced in a study of cytomegalovirus exposure and HLA in healthy donors. PCR amplification relied on 60 Vbeta primers (plus 13 Jbeta primers). Generated by immunoSEQ multiplex PCR, the TCRdb table keeps only in-frame clones and is missing some. Here the sample spans under 200,000 clones, roughly 79% being singletons. What was sequenced was PBMCs. The receptors here all came from a woman in her 30s in good health and CMV-seropositive.

The chain employs TRBV10-3 and TRBJ2-7; 9 bases are shared with TRBD2. Trimming took 6 bases from V and 2 from J; bases not matched to a gene: 5. The CDR3 is made up of 14 amino acids. CDR1 is ENHRY and CDR2 is SYGVKD in the germline V gene. The CDR3 loop is CAIRAGGTTYEQYF. CDR3 nucleotide sequence: TGTGCCATCAGGGCGGGGGGGACCACCTACGAGCAGTACTTC.

The chain is built from TRBV5-1 and TRBJ2-1, with 14 bases that match TRBD2. Germline CDR1 is SGHRS and CDR2 is YFSETQ. V gave up 0 bases and J gave up 7 bases; unmatched junction bases: 6. The CDR3 is 17 residues long. CDR3 bases: TGCGCCAGCAGCTTGGAAGGGACTAGCGGGAGTTATAATGAGCAGTTCTTC. It encodes CASSLEGTSGSYNEQFF.

The chain employs TRBV2 and TRBJ2-1; 11 nucleotides agree with TRBD1. This CDR3 contains 15 residues. With 5 bases clipped from V and 3 bases from J, the junction kept 3 bases outside the gene matches. CDR1 and CDR2 from the germline V gene are SNHLY and FYNNEI. Here the CDR3 reads CASSWDRGFYNEQFF. CDR3 bases: TGTGCCAGCAGTTGGGACAGGGGGTTCTACAATGAGCAGTTCTTC.

The chain is built from TRBV4-3 and TRBJ2-2; possible D gene TRBD2, 6 bases. Between the trimmed V and J ends, which lost 1 base and 3 bases, there was a span of 12 bases. Germline V gives CDR1 LGHNA, CDR2 YSLEER. The CDR3 runs 16 residues. CDR3 nucleotides: TGCGCCAGCAGCCAAGCCCGACTAGGGTACACCGGGGAGCTGTTTTTT. It yields the protein CASSQARLGYTGELFF.

The CDR3 is CASSAQGTPGELFF. In nucleotides, the CDR3 is TGTGCCAGCAGCGCCCAGGGCACACCGGGGGAGCTGTTTTTT. The chain combines TRBV9 with TRBJ2-2, with a weak D call TRBD1 (5 bases). The germline CDR1 and CDR2 sequences are SGDLS and YYNGEE. The CDR3 length is 14 residues. The ends were cut back, 3 bases at V and 8 bases at J, with 14 bases in the middle.

CDR3 sequence reads: CASSLYGQGDQPQHF. The CDR3 DNA reads as TGTGCCAGCAGTTTATATGGACAGGGTGATCAGCCCCAGCATTTT. The genes are TRBV27 and TRBJ1-5; the match to TRBD1 covers 8 bases. Germline assignment: CDR1 MNHEY and CDR2 SMNVEV (reference sequence). The V gene end was trimmed by 1 base and the J gene end by 5 bases; junction bases not matched to a gene: 4. There are 15 residues in the CDR3.

The genes are TRBV19 and TRBJ1-2; the match to TRBD1 covers 12 bases. V lost 4 bases to trimming and J lost 8 bases; unmatched junction nucleotides: 14. Looked up from germline, CDR1 is LNHDA and CDR2 is SQIVND (reference sequence). CDR3 size: 17 residues. CDR3 sequence reads: CASSRTGQGAATGGYTF. The CDR3 DNA reads TGTGCCAGTAGTAGGACGGGACAGGGGGCTGCAACTGGCGGCTACACCTTC.

This clone appeared a few times. This rearrangement joins TRBV2 to TRBJ2-3; D is ambiguous. The CDR3 extends over 13 amino acids. Germline V gene data show CDR1 as SNHLY and CDR2 as FYNNEI. The V and J ends lost 7 bases and 3 bases respectively, with 11 bases between them. CDR3 DNA sequence: TGTGCCAGCACCGGCGGAATAACAGATACGCAGTATTTT. It is translated as CASTGGITDTQYF.

The rearrangement uses TRBV2 and TRBJ1-1, with 10 bases that match TRBD1. J was trimmed by 0 bases and V by 6 bases; bases with no gene match: 7. The CDR3 length is 16 residues. Germline-derived CDR1 and CDR2 are SNHLY and FYNNEI. In DNA, the CDR3 is TGTGCCAGCAGCCGACAGGGGGCAAGATTGAACACTGAAGCTTTCTTT. Residues: CASSRQGARLNTEAFF.

The J gene is TRBJ2-5, the V gene TRBV7-6; unclear D gene. The CDR3 is 12 residues long. From germline, CDR1 is SGHVS and CDR2 FNYEAQ. Trimming pared 5 bases from V and 5 bases from J, leaving 9 bases between. Written as DNA, the CDR3 is TGTGCCAGCAGCCTTCCGCGGGAGACCCAGTACTTC. The encoded protein is CASSLPRETQYF.

The CDR3 coding sequence is TGTGCCAGCAGGATCCGGGACAGGGTCCTCTCTGGGGCCAACGTCCTGACTTTC. Translation: CASRIRDRVLSGANVLTF. The chain combines TRBV11-2 with TRBJ2-6, with 9 positions matching TRBD1. This CDR3 has 18 amino acids. V gave up 6 bases and J gave up 0 bases; unmatched junction bases: 9. Germline values: CDR1 SGHAT, CDR2 FQNNGV.

This chain links TRBV5-1 with TRBJ2-1, with D tentatively TRBD1 (5 bases). CDR1 SGHRS and CDR2 YFSETQ come from the germline V gene. Trimming pared 3 bases from V and 3 bases from J, leaving 7 bases between. CDR3 length: 13 amino acids. CDR3 sequence: CASSSGIYNEQFF. The CDR3 DNA follows: TGCGCCAGCAGCTCAGGGATCTACAATGAGCAGTTCTTC. Full variable domain (missing parts from reference TRBV5-1 and TRBJ2-1): KAGVTQTPRYLIKTRGQQVTLSCSPISGHRSVSWYQQTPGQGLQFLFEYFSETQRNKGNFPGRFSGRQFSNSRSEMNVSTLELGDSALYLCASSSGIYNEQFFGPGTRLTVL.

The chain uses TRBV9 and TRBJ1-3; D gene ambiguous. Germline V gives CDR1 SGDLS, CDR2 YYNGEE. CDR3 length: 14 amino acids. V gave up 2 bases and J gave up 0 bases, with 6 bases separating them. This CDR3 is CASSVRNSGNTIYF. CDR3 nucleotides: TGTGCCAGCAGCGTGAGGAACTCTGGAAACACCATATATTTT.

In its sample, this clone was seen a few times. CDR3: CASSLGHSNTGELFF. DNA for the CDR3: TGTGCCAGCAGCTTAGGCCACAGTAACACCGGGGAGCTGTTTTTT. V and J are TRBV7-8 and TRBJ2-2; D unresolved. V was pared by 1 base and J by 2 bases, with 8 bases between. Germline values: CDR1 SGHVS, CDR2 FQNEAQ. The length of the CDR3 is 15 residues.

The V call is TRBV28, the J call TRBJ1-6; D is unresolved. This CDR3 has 12 residues. V was clipped by 6 bases and J by 8 bases, with 8 bases between them. Germline V gives CDR1 MDHEN, CDR2 SYDVKM. CDR3 DNA: TGTGCCAGCAGCCAAGAGTATTCACCCCTCCACTTT. It codes for CASSQEYSPLHF.

This clone was seen more than once but under ten times. The J gene is TRBJ1-2, the V gene TRBV28; 7 bases are a match to TRBD1. The CDR3 is made up of 14 amino acids. With 7 bases clipped from V and 3 bases from J, the junction kept 8 bases outside the gene matches. Germline V lookup: CDR1 MDHEN, CDR2 SYDVKM. The CDR3 DNA reads as TGTGCCAGCAAGGAGACAGGGCCCGACTATGGCTACACCTTC. It encodes CASKETGPDYGYTF.

This clone was counted a few times. The chain recombines TRBV6-1 with TRBJ2-7, with D tentatively TRBD2 (5 bases). Trimming removed 2 bases from V and 0 bases from J, with 11 bases in between. The CDR3 contains 15 residues. Germline values: CDR1 MNHNS, CDR2 SASEGT. The chain's CDR3 is CASSESTGNSYEQYF. The CDR3 coding sequence is TGTGCCAGCAGTGAAAGCACGGGGAACTCCTACGAGCAGTACTTC.

A note on this clone: At one boundary the junction diverges from the germline segment, which might be a read error. This sequence joins TRBV5-4 and TRBJ2-6; TRBD1 matches 7 bases. Germline lookup yields CDR1 SGHNT and CDR2 YYREEE (reference sequence). This CDR3 has 12 amino acids. This CDR3 reads CASSPLQGQMAF. The CDR3 nucleotides are TGTGCCAGCAGCCCGTTACAGGGACAGATGGCTTTC.

About this clone itself: Germline and junction disagree at one end, which may indicate a read error. The chain joins TRBV10-2 to TRBJ1-1; 7 bases are shared with TRBD1. Germline CDR1 WSHSY, CDR2 SAAADI. CDR3 size: 11 residues. The CDR3 loop is CASSESTGLIF. The CDR3 bases are TGCGCCAGCAGTGAGTCGACAGGGCTAATCTTT.

The gene calls are TRBV25-1 and TRBJ2-7, with TRBD1 identical over 8 bases. V lost 3 bases, J lost 1 base, and 5 bases stayed unmatched. The CDR3 is 15 amino acids. In germline, CDR1 is MGHDK, CDR2 SYGVNS. The CDR3 protein is CASSDGRGPSYEQYF. CDR3 DNA sequence: TGTGCCAGCAGTGATGGCAGGGGGCCTTCCTACGAGCAGTACTTC.

The chain joins TRBV30 to TRBJ1-4, with a tentative D call TRBD1 (6 bases). Trimming cost V 4 bases and J 4 bases, with 13 bases left between them. CDR3 length: 14 amino acids. The germline V gene encodes CDR1 GTSNPN and CDR2 SVGIG (reference sequence). The CDR3 reads CAWKVQGGNEKLFF. The CDR3 bases are TGTGCCTGGAAGGTACAGGGTGGTAATGAAAAACTGTTTTTT.

This chain connects TRBV5-6 to TRBJ2-3; 8 bases agree with TRBD2. CDR1 SGHDT and CDR2 YYEEEE come from the germline V gene. The J segment lost 2 bases and the V segment lost 4 bases, leaving 12 bases of the junction unmatched. This CDR3 is 17 amino acids long. The CDR3 is CASSLLGGARYTDTQYF. CDR3 DNA: TGTGCCAGCAGCCTCCTCGGGGGGGCGAGGTACACAGATACGCAGTATTTT.

The chain has TRBV18 and TRBJ2-7; D is perhaps TRBD1 (6 bases). The V end lost 4 bases, the J end lost 2 bases, and 15 bases lay between the germline ends. CDR1 KGHSH and CDR2 LQKENI come from the germline V gene. This CDR3 has 15 amino acids. CDR3 amino acids: CASSQTSDRTYEQYF. As DNA, the CDR3 is TGTGCCAGCTCACAAACTTCGGACAGAACCTACGAGCAGTACTTC. The complete variable domain, with remaining parts taken from reference TRBV18 and TRBJ2-7, reads NAGVMQNPRHLVRRRGQEARLRCSPMKGHSHVYWYRQLPEEGLKFMVYLQKENIIDESGMPKERFSAEFPKEGPSILRIQQVVRGDSAAYFCASSQTSDRTYEQYFGPGTRLTVT.